This T cell receptor (beta chain) is from a study of blood T cell repertoires in COVID-19. In the study overall: Whether acute or convalescent, the COVID-19 samples came from the United States, Italy and Spain. PBMCs, B-cell-depleted T cells, or T cells were the source of the cDNA or gDNA that made up the material.

Per the original methods: It was from reference gene primer amplification that nucleated cell counts were estimated. Produced via immunoSEQ multiplex PCR; TCRdb's table is partial and in-frame only. The V and J calls and clone size come from that table; D and trimming were worked out from the DNA. The data show 300,000 or so clones, approximately 89% seen once. The origin of this receptor is a woman between 25 and 40 years old who had recovered from COVID-19. Sample: peripheral blood.

CDR3 residues: CASTPSSYNSPLHF. The CDR3 DNA follows: TGTGCCAGCACCCCGAGCTCCTATAATTCACCCCTCCACTTT. The chain has TRBV6-5 and TRBJ1-6; D call uncertain. V dropped 7 bases and J dropped 0 bases, with 7 bases sitting between them. The CDR3 spans 14 residues. The V gene's germline CDR1 is MNHEY and CDR2 SVGAGI.